This T cell receptor beta chain was recorded in a study of patients and donors after allogeneic stem cell transplantation. CDR3 length: 14 amino acids. Trimming stripped 4 bases from V and 4 bases from J, with 12 bases between. CDR1 is LGHDT and CDR2 is YNNKEL in the germline V gene (reference sequence). Via MiXCR, TCRdb re-called the RT-PCR reads, giving one row per CDR3 protein. The data contain approximately 20,000 distinct CDR3 sequences, around 4.5% of them seen just once; the ten biggest clones take up approximately 39%. In its sample, this clonotype was seen many times. This TCR was recovered from a human donor who was either an allogeneic HSCT recipient or a stem cell or donor lymphocyte infusion donor (not recorded which). It is not recorded whose cells these are; they may come from a transplant donor. This chain connects TRBV3-1 to TRBJ2-3; no clear D. Sequencing was done on a sample of blood, either unsorted or a sorted T cell fraction (not recorded which). The CDR3 bases are TGTGCCAGCAGCCGCTCCTCCGCACCAGATACGCAGTATTTT. Translation: CASSRSSAPDTQYF.